Shown below are 3 T cell receptor beta chains from a single sample sequenced in a study of T-cell reconstitution after alpha-beta-depleted transplantation in children. Unique molecular identifiers tagged the TCRbeta library. One entry per CDR3 protein results from TCRdb running MiXCR on the PCR reads. The table has approximately 240,000 distinct CDR3 sequences, about 9.6% seen once. The starting material was PBMCs from the stem cell graft donor, obtained from the stem cell graft. The receptors shown here come from a human donor who donated a stem cell graft to a child with SCID.

This clonotype was seen repeatedly, ten times or more. The chain joins TRBV6-6 to TRBJ1-1, with a weak D call TRBD1 (6 bases). Trimming stripped 6 bases from V and 6 bases from J, with 11 bases between. This CDR3 is 12 amino acids long. CDR1 is MNHNY and CDR2 is SVGAGI in the germline V gene (reference sequence). The CDR3 DNA is TGTGCCAGCAGCCTCGGACAGTCTGAAGCTTTCTTT. The encoded protein is CASSLGQSEAFF.

Only a few counts were recorded for this clonotype. The V and J genes are TRBV2 and TRBJ2-7; 9 bases line up with TRBD1. The CDR3 is 12 amino acids. With 10 bases clipped from V and 3 bases from J, the junction kept 4 bases outside the gene matches. Germline V gives CDR1 SNHLY, CDR2 FYNNEI. The CDR3 DNA sequence: TGTGCCACCGAGGGACAGGGCTACGAGCAGTACTTC. Translation: CATEGQGYEQYF.

A remark on this clonotype: A much larger clone is a single base away; this may be a read error. This CDR3 fails to terminate in the conserved phenylalanine or tryptophan, so it likely reflects a read error. The gene calls are TRBV10-3 and TRBJ2-3, with a possible D match to TRBD2 (6 bases). Germline V gene lookup returns CDR1 ENHRY and CDR2 SYGVKD. This CDR3 has 12 amino acids. Trimming pared 0 bases from V and 8 bases from J, leaving 6 bases between. CDR3 region: CAISESGGTQYL. In nucleotides, the CDR3 is TGTGCCATCAGTGAGTCGGGGGGTACGCAGTATTTG.